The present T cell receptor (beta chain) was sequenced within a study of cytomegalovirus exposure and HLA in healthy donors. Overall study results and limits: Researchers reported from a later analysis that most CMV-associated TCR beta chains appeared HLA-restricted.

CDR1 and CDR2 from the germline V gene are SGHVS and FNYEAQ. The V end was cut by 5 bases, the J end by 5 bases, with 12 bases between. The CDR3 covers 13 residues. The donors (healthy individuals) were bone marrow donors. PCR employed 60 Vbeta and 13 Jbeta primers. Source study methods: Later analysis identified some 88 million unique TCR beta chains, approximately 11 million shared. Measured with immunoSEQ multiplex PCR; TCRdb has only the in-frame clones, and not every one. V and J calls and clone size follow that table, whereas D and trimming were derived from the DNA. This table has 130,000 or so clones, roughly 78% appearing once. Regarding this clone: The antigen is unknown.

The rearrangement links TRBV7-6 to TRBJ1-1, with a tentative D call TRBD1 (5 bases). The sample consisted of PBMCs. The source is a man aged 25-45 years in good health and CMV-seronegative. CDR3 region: CASSLTGITEAFF. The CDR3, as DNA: TGTGCCAGCAGCCTCACAGGAATTACTGAAGCTTTCTTT.